The T cell receptor (beta chain) under discussion was sequenced for a study of spatial heterogeneity in lung cancer. Time point indicated: sample taken at primary tumor resection. The study sequenced unsorted whole RNA from tumor, nontumor lung or frozen PBMC. This clonotype was recorded at least ten times. Its specificity is not known. TCRdb analysed the 5' RACE reads with MiXCR anew, one entry per CDR3 protein. The table lists some 25,000 distinct CDR3 sequences, 7.1% of them singletons. The CDR3 runs 16 residues. Germline loops: CDR1 MNHEY, CDR2 SMNVEV (reference sequence). The junction had 7 bases not matched to a gene; V was cut back by 6 bases and J by 4 bases. Findings of the study overall: The study found that ubiquitous and regional expanded TCR counts tracked ubiquitous and regional nonsynonymous mutations, respectively. For expanded intratumoral alpha and beta TCRs, counts tracked tumor mutation counts.

The V and J genes are TRBV27 and TRBJ2-6; 9 bases align to TRBD1. Sequencing was performed on lung tumor tissue, taken at surgery. The origin of this receptor is a male donor with early-stage non-small cell lung cancer. The CDR3 region has the DNA TGTGCCAGCAGCGTAACAGGGGGCACGGGGGCCAACGTCCTGACTTTC. This encodes CASSVTGGTGANVLTF.